The clone carrying this TCR beta chain was picked up a small number of times. Its antigen remains unidentified. This specimen comes from a study of response to subunit inactivated influenza vaccine. General study findings and limits: It was the authors' suggestion that each seasonal influenza vaccination recruits few new T cells.

In TCRdb, the RT-PCR reads were re-called with MiXCR into one record per CDR3 protein. Counted here are 400,000 to 650,000 distinct CDR3 sequences, about 7.2% occurring once; the ten biggest clones make up about 12%. The CDR3 sequence is 16 residues long. After removal of 7 bases from V and 2 bases from J, the junction contained 13 bases not matched to a gene. Germline assignment: CDR1 SQVTM and CDR2 ANQGSEA. The receptor's source is a man between 50 and 69 years old who received an inactivated influenza vaccine. Sequenced here: PBMCs from blood, sampled around 2 years after vaccination. This chain connects TRBV29-1 to TRBJ2-1; 8 nucleotides agree with TRBD1. CDR3 sequence (DNA): TGCAGCGCTGGGGAGGTGGCAGGGGGCGCCTACAATGAGCAGTTCTTC. Protein sequence: CSAGEVAGGAYNEQFF.